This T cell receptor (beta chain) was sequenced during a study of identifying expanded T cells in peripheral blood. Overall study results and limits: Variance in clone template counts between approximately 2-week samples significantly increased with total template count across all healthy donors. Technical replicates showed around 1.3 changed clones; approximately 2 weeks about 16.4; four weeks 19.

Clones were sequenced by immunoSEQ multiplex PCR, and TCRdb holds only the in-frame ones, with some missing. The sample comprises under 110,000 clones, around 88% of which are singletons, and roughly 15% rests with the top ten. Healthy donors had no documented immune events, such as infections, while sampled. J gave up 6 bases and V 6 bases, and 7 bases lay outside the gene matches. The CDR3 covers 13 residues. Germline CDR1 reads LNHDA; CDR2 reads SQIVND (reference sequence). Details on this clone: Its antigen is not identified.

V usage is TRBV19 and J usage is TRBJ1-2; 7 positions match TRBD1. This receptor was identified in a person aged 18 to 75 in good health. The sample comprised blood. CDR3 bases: TGTGCCAGTAGCGATACAGGGGAGAATGGCTACACCTTC. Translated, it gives CASSDTGENGYTF.